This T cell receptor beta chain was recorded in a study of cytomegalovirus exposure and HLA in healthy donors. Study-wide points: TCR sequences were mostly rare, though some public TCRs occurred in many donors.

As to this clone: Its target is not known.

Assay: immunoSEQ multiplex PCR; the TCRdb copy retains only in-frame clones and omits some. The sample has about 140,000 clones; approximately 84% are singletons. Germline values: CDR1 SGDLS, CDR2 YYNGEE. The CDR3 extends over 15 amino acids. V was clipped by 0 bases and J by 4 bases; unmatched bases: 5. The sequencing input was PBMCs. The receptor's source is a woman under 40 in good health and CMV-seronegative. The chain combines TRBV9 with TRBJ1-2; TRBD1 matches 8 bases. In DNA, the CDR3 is TGTGCCAGCAGCGTAGTTGACAGGGGCAGCTATGGCTACACCTTC. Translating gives CASSVVDRGSYGYTF.